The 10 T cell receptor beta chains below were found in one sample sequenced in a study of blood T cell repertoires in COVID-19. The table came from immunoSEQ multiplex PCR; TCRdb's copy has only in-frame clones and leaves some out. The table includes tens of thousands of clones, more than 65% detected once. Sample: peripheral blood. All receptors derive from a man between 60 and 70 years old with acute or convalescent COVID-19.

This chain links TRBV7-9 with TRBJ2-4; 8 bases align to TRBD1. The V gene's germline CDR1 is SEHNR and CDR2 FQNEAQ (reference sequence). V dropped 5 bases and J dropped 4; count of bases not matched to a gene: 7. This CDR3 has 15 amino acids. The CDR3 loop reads CASSPPGTGKNIQYF. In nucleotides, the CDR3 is TGTGCCAGCAGCCCCCCCGGGACAGGAAAAAACATTCAGTACTTC.

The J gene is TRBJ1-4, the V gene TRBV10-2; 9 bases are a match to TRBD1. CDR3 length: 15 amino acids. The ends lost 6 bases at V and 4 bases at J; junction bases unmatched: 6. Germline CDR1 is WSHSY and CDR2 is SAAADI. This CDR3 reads CASRDTGGGNEKLFF. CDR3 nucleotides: TGCGCCAGCAGAGATACAGGGGGCGGTAATGAAAAACTGTTTTTT.

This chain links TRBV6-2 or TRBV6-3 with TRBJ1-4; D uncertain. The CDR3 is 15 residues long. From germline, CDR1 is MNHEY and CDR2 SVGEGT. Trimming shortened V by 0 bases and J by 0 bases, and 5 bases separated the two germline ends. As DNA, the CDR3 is TGTGCCAGCAGTTACTCGTCCGCAACTAATGAAAAACTGTTTTTT. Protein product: CASSYSSATNEKLFF.

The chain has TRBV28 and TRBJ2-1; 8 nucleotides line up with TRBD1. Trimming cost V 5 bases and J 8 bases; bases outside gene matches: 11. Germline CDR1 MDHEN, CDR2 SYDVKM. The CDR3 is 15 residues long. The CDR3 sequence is CASSPGGAGGDEQFF. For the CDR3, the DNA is TGTGCCAGCAGTCCAGGGGGCGCGGGTGGCGATGAGCAGTTCTTC.

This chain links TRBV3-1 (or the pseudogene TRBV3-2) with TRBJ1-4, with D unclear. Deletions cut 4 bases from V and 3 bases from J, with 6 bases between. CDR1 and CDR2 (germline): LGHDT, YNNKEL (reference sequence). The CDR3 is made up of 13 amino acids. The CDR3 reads CASSPQANEKLFF. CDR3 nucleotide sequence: TGTGCCAGCAGCCCCCAGGCTAATGAAAAACTGTTTTTT.

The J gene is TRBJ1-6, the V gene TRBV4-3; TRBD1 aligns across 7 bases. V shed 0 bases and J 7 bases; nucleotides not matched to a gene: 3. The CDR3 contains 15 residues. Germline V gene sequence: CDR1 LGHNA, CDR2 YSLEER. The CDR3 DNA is TGCGCCAGCAGCCAAGATTACAGGGGAAATTCACCCCTCCACTTT. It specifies CASSQDYRGNSPLHF.

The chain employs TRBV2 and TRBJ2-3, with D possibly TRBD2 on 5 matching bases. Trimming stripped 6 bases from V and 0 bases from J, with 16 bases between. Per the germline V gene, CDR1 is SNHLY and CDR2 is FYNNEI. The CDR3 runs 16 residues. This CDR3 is CASSKYRGGSTDTQYF. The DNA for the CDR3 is TGTGCCAGCAGCAAATATCGGGGTGGCAGCACAGATACGCAGTATTTT.

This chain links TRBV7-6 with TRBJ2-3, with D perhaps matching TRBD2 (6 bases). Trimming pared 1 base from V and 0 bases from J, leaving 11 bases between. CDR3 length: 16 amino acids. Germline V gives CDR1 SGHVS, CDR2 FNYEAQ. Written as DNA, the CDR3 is TGTGCCAGCAGCTTAGGGGGGGTAACTAGCACAGATACGCAGTATTTT. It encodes CASSLGGVTSTDTQYF.

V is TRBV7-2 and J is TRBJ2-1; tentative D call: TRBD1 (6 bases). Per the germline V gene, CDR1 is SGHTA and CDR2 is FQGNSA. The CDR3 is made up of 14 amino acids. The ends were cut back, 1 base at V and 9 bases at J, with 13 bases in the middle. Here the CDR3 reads CASSLDGGRVEQFF. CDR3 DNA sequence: TGTGCCAGCAGCTTAGATGGGGGCCGAGTTGAGCAGTTCTTC.

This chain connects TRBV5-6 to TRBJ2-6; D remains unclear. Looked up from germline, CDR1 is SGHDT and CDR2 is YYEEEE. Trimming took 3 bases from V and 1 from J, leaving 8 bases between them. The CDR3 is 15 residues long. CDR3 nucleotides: TGTGCCAGCAGCTACAGACGGTCTGGGGCCAACGTCCTGACTTTC. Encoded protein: CASSYRRSGANVLTF.